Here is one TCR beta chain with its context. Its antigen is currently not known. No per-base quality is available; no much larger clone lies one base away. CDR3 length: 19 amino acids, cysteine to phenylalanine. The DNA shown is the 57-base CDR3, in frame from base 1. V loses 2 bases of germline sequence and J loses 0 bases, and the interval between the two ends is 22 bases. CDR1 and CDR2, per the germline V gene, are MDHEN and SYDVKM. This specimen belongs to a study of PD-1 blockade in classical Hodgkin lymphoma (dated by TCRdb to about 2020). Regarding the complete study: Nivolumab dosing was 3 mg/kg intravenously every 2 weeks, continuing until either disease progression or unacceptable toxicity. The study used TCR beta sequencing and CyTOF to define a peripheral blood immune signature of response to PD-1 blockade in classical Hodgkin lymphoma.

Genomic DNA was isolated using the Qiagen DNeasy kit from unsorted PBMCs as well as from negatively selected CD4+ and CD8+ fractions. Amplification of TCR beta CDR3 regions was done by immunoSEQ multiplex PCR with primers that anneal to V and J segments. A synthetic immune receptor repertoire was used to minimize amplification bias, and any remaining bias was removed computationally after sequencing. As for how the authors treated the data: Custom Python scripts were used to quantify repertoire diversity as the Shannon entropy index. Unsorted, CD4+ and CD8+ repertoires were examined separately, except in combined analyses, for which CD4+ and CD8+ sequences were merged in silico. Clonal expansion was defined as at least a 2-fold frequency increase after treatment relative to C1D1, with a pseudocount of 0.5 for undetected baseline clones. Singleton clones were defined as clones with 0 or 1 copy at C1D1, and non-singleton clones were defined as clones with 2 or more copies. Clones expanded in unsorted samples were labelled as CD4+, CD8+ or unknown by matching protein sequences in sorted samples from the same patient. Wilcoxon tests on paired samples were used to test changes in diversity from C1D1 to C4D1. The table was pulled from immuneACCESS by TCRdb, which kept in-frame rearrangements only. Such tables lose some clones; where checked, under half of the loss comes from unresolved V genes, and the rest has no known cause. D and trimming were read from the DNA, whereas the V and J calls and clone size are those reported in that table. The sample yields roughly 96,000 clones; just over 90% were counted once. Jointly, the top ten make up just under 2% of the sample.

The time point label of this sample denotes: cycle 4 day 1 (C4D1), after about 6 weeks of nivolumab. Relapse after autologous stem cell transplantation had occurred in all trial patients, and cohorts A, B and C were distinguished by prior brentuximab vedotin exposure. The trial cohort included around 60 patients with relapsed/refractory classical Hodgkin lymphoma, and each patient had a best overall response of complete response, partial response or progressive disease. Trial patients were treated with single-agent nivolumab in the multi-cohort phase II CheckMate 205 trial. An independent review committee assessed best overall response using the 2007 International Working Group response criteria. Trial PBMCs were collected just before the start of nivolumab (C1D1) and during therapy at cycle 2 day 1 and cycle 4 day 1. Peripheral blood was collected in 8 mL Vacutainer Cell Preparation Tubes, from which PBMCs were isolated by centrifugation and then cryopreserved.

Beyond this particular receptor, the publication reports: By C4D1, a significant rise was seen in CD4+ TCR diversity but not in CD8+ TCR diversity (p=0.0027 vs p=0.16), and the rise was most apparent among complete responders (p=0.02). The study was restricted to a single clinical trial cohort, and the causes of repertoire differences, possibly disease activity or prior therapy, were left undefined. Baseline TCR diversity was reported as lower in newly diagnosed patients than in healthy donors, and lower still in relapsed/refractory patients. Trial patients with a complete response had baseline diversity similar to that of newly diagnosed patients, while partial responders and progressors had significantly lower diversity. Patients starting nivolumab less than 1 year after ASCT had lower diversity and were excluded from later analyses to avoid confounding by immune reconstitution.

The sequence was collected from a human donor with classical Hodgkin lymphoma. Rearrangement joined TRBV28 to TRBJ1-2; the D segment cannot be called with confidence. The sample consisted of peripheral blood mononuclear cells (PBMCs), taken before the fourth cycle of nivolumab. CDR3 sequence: CASSLPLLETLYSNYGYTF. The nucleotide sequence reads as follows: TGTGCCAGCAGTTTACCTCTTCTCGAAACTCTGTACTCTAACTATGGCTACACCTTC.